The 6 T cell receptor beta chains given below trace back to one sample, sequenced in a study of cytomegalovirus exposure and HLA in healthy donors. TCRdb's table, derived via immunoSEQ multiplex PCR, lists solely in-frame clones and lacks some. Here the sample spans over 150,000 clones, roughly 96% being singletons. The material sequenced was PBMCs. Receptors originate from a woman under 30 in good health and CMV-seronegative.

This clone was recorded once. The chain has TRBV5-8 and TRBJ2-7; 7 nucleotides agree with TRBD1. There are 14 residues in the CDR3. The V gene end was trimmed by 4 bases and the J gene end by 2 bases; junction bases not matched to a gene: 6. Germline V gene sequence: CDR1 SGHTS, CDR2 YDEGEE. CDR3 in amino acids: CASSTDRVPYEQYF. CDR3 in DNA: TGTGCCAGCAGCACTGACAGGGTCCCCTACGAGCAGTACTTC.

This clone was counted a single time. CDR3 protein: CASSLVSDYTEAFF. CDR3 in DNA: TGCGCCAGCAGCTTGGTTTCGGACTACACTGAAGCTTTCTTT. The rearrangement links TRBV5-1 to TRBJ1-1, with D uncertain. V was pared by 0 bases and J by 3 bases, with 9 bases between. The CDR3 is 14 amino acids. Germline V gene data show CDR1 as SGHRS and CDR2 as YFSETQ.

The chain combines TRBV27 with TRBJ2-1, with 7 bases that match TRBD2. The CDR3 is made up of 15 amino acids. Germline V CDR1 and CDR2: MNHEY, SMNVEV (reference sequence). V was clipped by 7 bases and J by 2 bases; unmatched bases: 8. The DNA for the CDR3 is TGTGCCAGCACCAGGGAGGGGCGACCCTACAATGAGCAGTTCTTC. Translation: CASTREGRPYNEQFF.

The genes are TRBV7-6 and TRBJ2-2, with D possibly TRBD2 on 5 matching bases. The length of the CDR3 is 15 residues. Between the trimmed V and J ends, which lost 5 bases and 2 bases, there was a span of 12 bases. Germline loops: CDR1 SGHVS, CDR2 FNYEAQ. CDR3 amino acids: CASSPRTGNTGELFF. CDR3 nucleotide sequence: TGTGCCAGCAGCCCCCGGACTGGCAACACCGGGGAGCTGTTTTTT.

This clone appeared a single time. The V gene is TRBV18, the J gene TRBJ2-5; D possibly corresponds to TRBD2 (7 bases). V was pared by 0 bases and J by 11 bases, with 19 bases between. Germline V gives CDR1 KGHSH, CDR2 LQKENI. The CDR3 is made up of 15 amino acids. CDR3 in amino acids: CASSPPGGTQSGQYF. CDR3 bases: TGTGCCAGCTCACCACCCGGGGGGACACAATCGGGTCAGTACTTC.

The chain is built from TRBV7-9 and TRBJ2-5, with a weak D call TRBD1 (5 bases). Between the trimmed V and J ends, which lost 5 bases and 5 bases, there was a span of 15 bases. The CDR3 has 14 residues. Germline CDR1 reads SEHNR; CDR2 reads FQNEAQ (reference sequence). CDR3 region: CASSDRRQRETQYF. CDR3 DNA sequence: TGTGCCAGCAGCGACCGCCGACAGAGGGAGACCCAGTACTTC.